The 2 T cell receptor beta chains in this list originate from one sample, sequenced in a study of cytotoxic CD8 clonotypes in ibrutinib-treated CLL. TCRdb's table, derived via immunoSEQ multiplex PCR, lists solely in-frame clones and lacks some. In the table there are about 86,000 clones, approximately 86% of which are singletons. Sequencing used PBMCs, obtained before ibrutinib treatment. These receptors were obtained from a human donor with chronic lymphocytic leukemia.

This sequence joins TRBV28 and TRBJ2-7; the D gene is possibly TRBD1 (5 bases). Germline lookup yields CDR1 MDHEN and CDR2 SYDVKM. The V end lost 7 bases, the J end lost 3 bases, and 7 bases lay between the germline ends. CDR3 length: 11 amino acids. CDR3 region: CASIQGYEQYF. The CDR3 nucleotides read TGTGCCAGCATCCAGGGCTACGAGCAGTACTTC.

The chain employs TRBV28 and TRBJ2-7, with D possibly being TRBD1 (6 bases). The germline V and J ends were trimmed by 3 bases and 2 bases, with 11 bases remaining between them. Germline CDR1 is MDHEN and CDR2 is SYDVKM. The CDR3 has 14 residues. CDR3 DNA: TGTGCCAGCAGTTTTGACAGGATCACCTACGAGCAGTACTTC. Translating it yields CASSFDRITYEQYF.